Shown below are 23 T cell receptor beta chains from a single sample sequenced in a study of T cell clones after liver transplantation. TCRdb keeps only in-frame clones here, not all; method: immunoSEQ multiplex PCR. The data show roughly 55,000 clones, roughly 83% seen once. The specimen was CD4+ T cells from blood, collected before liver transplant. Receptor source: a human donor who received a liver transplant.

Written as DNA, the CDR3 is TGTGCCAGCAGCCTTGGGGTCGAAAAACTGTTTTTT. The encoded protein is CASSLGVEKLFF. The chain employs TRBV28 and TRBJ1-4; unclear D gene. The CDR3 runs 12 residues. Trimming pared 6 bases from V and 8 bases from J, leaving 10 bases between. Germline CDR1 reads MDHEN; CDR2 reads SYDVKM.

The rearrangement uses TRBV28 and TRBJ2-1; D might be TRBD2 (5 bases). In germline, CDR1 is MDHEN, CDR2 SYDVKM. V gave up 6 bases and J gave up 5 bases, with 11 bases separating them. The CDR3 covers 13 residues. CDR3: CASSLGLDNEQFF. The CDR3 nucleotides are TGTGCCAGCAGCTTAGGACTTGACAATGAGCAGTTCTTC.

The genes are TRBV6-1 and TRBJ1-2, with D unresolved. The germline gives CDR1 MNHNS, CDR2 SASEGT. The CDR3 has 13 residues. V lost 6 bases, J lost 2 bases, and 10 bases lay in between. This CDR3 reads CASRADLNYGYTF. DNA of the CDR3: TGTGCCAGCAGGGCAGACCTCAACTATGGCTACACCTTC.

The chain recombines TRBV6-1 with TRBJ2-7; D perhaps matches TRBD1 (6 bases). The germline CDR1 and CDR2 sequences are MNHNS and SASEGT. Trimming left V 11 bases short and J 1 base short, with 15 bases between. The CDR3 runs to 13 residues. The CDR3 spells CAGTSDLSYEQYF. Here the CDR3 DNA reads TGTGCCGGGACAAGTGACCTTTCCTACGAGCAGTACTTC.

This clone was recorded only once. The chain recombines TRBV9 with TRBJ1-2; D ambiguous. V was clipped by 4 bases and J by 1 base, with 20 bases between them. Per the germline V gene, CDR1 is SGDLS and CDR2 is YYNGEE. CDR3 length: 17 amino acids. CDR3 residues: CASSPRAVGGVNYGYTF. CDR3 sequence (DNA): TGTGCCAGCAGCCCCCGGGCTGTGGGTGGGGTTAACTATGGCTACACCTTC.

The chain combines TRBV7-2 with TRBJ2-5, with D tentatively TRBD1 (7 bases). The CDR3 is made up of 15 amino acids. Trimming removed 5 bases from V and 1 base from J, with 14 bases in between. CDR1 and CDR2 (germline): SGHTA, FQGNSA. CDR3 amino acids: CASSLRGTFQETQYF. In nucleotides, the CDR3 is TGTGCCAGCAGCCTCAGGGGGACTTTCCAAGAGACCCAGTACTTC.

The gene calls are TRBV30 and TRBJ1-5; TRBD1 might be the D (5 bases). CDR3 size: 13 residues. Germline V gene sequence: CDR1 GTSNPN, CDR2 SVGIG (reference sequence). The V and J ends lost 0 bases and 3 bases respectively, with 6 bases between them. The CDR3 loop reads CAWSVTVNQPQHF. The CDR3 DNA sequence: TGTGCCTGGAGTGTGACAGTCAATCAGCCCCAGCATTTT.

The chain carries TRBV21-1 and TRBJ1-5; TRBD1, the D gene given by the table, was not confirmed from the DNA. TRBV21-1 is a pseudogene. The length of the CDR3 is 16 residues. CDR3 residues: CASSKGDRVGNQPQHF. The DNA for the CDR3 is TGTGCCAGCAGCAAAGGGGACAGGGTAGGCAATCAGCCCCAGCATTTT.

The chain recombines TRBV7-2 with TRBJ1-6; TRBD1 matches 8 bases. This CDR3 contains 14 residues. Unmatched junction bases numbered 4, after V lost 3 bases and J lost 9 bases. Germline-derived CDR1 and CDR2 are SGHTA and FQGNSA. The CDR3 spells CASSFVRGRSPLHF. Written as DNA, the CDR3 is TGTGCCAGCAGCTTCGTCAGGGGGCGTTCACCCCTCCACTTT.

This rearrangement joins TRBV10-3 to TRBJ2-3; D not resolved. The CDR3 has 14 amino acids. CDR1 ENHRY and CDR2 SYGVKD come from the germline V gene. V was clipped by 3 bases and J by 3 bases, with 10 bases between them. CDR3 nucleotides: TGTGCCATCAGTGATCCCGGGTTAACAGATACGCAGTATTTT. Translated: CAISDPGLTDTQYF.

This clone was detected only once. In nucleotides, the CDR3 is TGTGCCATCAGTGAGTCGGGCGGGCGACTGGGAAATCAGCCCCAGCATTTT. Translating gives CAISESGGRLGNQPQHF. The chain uses TRBV10-3 and TRBJ1-5; D unclear. With 0 bases removed from V and 4 bases from J, the gap between germline ends came to 16 bases. The CDR3 runs to 17 residues. Germline V lookup: CDR1 ENHRY, CDR2 SYGVKD.

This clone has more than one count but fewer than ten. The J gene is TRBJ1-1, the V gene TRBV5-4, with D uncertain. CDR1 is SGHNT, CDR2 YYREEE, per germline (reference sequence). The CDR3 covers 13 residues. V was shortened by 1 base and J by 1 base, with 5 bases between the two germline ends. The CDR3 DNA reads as TGTGCCAGCAGCTTGCAAGAGAACACTGAAGCTTTCTTT. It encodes CASSLQENTEAFF.

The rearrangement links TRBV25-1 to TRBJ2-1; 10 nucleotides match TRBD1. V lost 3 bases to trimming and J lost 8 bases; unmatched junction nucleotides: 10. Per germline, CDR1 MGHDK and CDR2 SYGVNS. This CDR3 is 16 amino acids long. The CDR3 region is CASSDLSGTGADEQFF. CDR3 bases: TGTGCCAGCAGTGATCTTTCCGGGACAGGGGCGGATGAGCAGTTCTTC.

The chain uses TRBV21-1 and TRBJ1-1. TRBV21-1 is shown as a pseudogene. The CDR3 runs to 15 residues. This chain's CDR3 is CASSKARGLNTEAFF. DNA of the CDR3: TGTGCCAGCAGCAAAGCTCGGGGGTTGAACACTGAAGCTTTCTTT.

CDR3 protein: CASGRSSYNEQFF. CDR3 bases: TGTGCCAGCGGGAGGAGCTCCTACAATGAGCAGTTCTTC. The rearrangement uses TRBV6-6 and TRBJ2-1, with TRBD2 as a possible D gene (6 bases). CDR3 length: 13 amino acids. CDR1 MNHNY and CDR2 SVGAGI come from the germline V gene (reference sequence). Trimming stripped 8 bases from V and 0 bases from J, with 8 bases between.

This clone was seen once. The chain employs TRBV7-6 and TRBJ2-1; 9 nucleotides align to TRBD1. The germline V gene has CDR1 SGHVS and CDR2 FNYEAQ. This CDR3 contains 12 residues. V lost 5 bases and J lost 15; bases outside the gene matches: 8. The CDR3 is CASSPRDRAPFF. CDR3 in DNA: TGTGCCAGCAGCCCCCGGGACAGGGCTCCGTTCTTC.

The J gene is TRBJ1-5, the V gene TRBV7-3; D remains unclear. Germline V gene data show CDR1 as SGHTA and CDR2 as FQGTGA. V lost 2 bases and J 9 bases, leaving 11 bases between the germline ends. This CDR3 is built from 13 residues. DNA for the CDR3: TGTGCCAGCAGCTTAGATAGACTGTCGCCCCAGCATTTT. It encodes CASSLDRLSPQHF.

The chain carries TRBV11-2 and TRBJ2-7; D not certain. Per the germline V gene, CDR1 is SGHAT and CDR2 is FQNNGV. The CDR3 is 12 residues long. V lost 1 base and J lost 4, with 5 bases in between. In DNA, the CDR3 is TGTGCCAGCAGCTTAGTAGAGTACGAGCAGTACTTC. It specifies CASSLVEYEQYF.

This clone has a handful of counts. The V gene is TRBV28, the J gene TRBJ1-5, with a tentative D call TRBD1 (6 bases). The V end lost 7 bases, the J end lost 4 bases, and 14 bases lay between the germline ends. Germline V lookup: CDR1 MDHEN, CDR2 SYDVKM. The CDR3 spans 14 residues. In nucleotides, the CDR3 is TGTGCCAGCACAAAAGGGGGGGGAAATCAGCCCCAGCATTTT. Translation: CASTKGGGNQPQHF.

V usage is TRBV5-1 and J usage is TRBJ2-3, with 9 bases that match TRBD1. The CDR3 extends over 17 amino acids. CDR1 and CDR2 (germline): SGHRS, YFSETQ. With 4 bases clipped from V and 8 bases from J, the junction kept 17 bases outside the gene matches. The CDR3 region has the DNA TGCGCCAGCAGCCCGGTCTTGTCGGGACAGGGTGGGGGTACGCAGTATTTT. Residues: CASSPVLSGQGGGTQYF.

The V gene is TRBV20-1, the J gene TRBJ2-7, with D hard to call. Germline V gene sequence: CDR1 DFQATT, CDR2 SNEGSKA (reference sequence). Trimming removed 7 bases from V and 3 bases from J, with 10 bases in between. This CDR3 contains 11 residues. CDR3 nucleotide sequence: TGCAGTGGACGCTTAGGCTACGAGCAGTACTTC. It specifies CSGRLGYEQYF.

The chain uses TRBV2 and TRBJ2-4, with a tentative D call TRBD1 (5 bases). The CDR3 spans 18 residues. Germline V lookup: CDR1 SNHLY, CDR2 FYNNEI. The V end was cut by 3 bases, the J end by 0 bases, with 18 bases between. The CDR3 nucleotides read TGTGCCAGCAGTGACACAGGCAGCTTCGTTCTAGCCAAAAACATTCAGTACTTC. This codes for CASSDTGSFVLAKNIQYF. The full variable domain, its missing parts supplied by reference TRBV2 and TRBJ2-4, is EPEVTQTPSHQVTQMGQEVILRCVPISNHLYFYWYRQILGQKVEFLVSFYNNEISEKSEIFDDQFSVERPDGSNFTLKIRSTKLEDSAMYFCASSDTGSFVLAKNIQYFGAGTRLSVL.

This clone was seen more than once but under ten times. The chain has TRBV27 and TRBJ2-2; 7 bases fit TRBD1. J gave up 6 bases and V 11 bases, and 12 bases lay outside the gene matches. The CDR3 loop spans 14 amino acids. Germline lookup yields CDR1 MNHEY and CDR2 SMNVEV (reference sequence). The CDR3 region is CASKGNRGPGELFF. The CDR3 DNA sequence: TGTGCCTCCAAAGGGAACAGGGGCCCCGGGGAGCTGTTTTTT.